This T cell receptor (beta chain) stems from a study of beta chain features in type 1 diabetes. The study, taken as a whole, reports: The naive, central memory and Treg TCRB repertoires looked more alike in patients than they did in healthy donors. A potential influence of HLA type upon TCRB rearrangement remained unresolved herein.

Expressed TCRB transcripts were sequenced because the isolated RNA had all been reverse transcribed beforehand. The method was immunoSEQ multiplex PCR; TCRdb's version includes in-frame clones alone and lacks a portion of them. Among fewer than 650,000 clones listed, around 15% were seen once. On this clone: The antigen is not known. With a much larger clone just one base away, this may be a read error.

Without exception, sorted populations had purity beyond 95%. V was clipped by 5 bases and J by 0 bases, with 1 base between them. The CDR3 totals 11 residues. Germline CDR1 is SGHAT and CDR2 is FQNNGV. Sample: naive CD4+ T cells from blood. This sequence was found in a man between 18 and 29 years old in good health. The chain is built from TRBV11-2 and TRBJ2-5, with D unclear. For the CDR3, the DNA is TGTGCCAGCAGCAACCAAGAGACCCAGTACTTC. Its translation: CASSNQETQYF.